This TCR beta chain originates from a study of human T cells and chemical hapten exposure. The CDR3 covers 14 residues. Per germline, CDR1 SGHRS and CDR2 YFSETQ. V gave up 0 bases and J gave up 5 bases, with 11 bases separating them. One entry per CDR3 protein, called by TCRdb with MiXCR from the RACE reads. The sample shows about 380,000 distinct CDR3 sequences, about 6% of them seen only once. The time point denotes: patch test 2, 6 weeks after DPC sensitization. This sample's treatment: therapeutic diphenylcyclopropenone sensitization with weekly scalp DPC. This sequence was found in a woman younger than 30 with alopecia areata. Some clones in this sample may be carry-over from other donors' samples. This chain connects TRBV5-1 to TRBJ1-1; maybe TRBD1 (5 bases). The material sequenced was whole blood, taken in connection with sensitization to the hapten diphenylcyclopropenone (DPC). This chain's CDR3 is CASSLDRRGTEAFF. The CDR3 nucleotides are TGCGCCAGCAGCTTGGACAGGAGAGGGACTGAAGCTTTCTTT.